A single sample is the source of the 22 T cell receptor beta chains below, sequenced in a study of blood T cell repertoires in COVID-19. Data came from immunoSEQ multiplex PCR; TCRdb stores just in-frame clones and leaves some out. The sample holds 190,000 or so clones; approximately 90% are singletons and the top ten take over 9%. Specimen: PBMCs or T cells enriched from blood (not recorded which). The receptors derive from a man younger than 30 with acute COVID-19.

The rearrangement links TRBV14 to TRBJ1-2; 8 bases match TRBD1. The CDR3 consists of 18 residues. V lost 1 base, J lost 0 bases, and 10 bases stayed unmatched. Germline V lookup: CDR1 SGHDN, CDR2 FVKESK. The CDR3 region is CASSQAQTGVTPNYGYTF. In nucleotides, the CDR3 is TGTGCCAGCAGCCAAGCGCAGACAGGGGTAACACCTAACTATGGCTACACCTTC.

This chain joins TRBV27 and TRBJ2-7; 9 bases agree with TRBD1. Trimming removed 6 bases from V and 3 bases from J; junction bases left unmatched: 6. The CDR3 is made up of 14 amino acids. The germline CDR1 and CDR2 sequences are MNHEY and SMNVEV (reference sequence). In DNA form, the CDR3 reads TGTGCCAGCAGCCGAGGACAGGGGTTCTACGAGCAGTACTTC. Translated: CASSRGQGFYEQYF.

The chain recombines TRBV4-3 with TRBJ2-1; D unclear. The CDR3 runs 15 residues. Trimming removed 1 base from V and 4 bases from J, with 11 bases in between. The germline V gene encodes CDR1 LGHNA and CDR2 YSLEER. Here the CDR3 reads CASSQAETPYNEQFF. CDR3 nucleotides: TGCGCCAGCAGCCAAGCGGAGACCCCGTACAATGAGCAGTTCTTC.

This clone was recorded a few times. The rearrangement links TRBV7-3 to TRBJ2-4; maybe TRBD2 (5 bases). There are 13 residues in the CDR3. CDR1 and CDR2 from the germline V gene are SGHTA and FQGTGA. Between the trimmed V and J ends, which lost 5 bases and 11 bases, there was a span of 16 bases. CDR3 in DNA: TGTGCCAGCAGCCCAGCCCCGGACTCGCTTCAGTACTTC. As protein: CASSPAPDSLQYF.

The rearrangement uses TRBV19 and TRBJ1-2; TRBD1 aligns across 7 bases. V lost 5 bases and J lost 4; bases outside the gene matches: 10. The CDR3 is made up of 15 amino acids. Germline assignment: CDR1 LNHDA and CDR2 SQIVND (reference sequence). The CDR3 region is CASSPNRGGGYGYTF. The CDR3 DNA reads as TGTGCCAGTAGTCCGAATAGAGGGGGCGGCTATGGCTACACCTTC.

This clone was seen only once. The J gene is TRBJ2-1, the V gene TRBV14; 11 nucleotides line up with TRBD2. The CDR3 is 21 amino acids. CDR1 and CDR2 from the germline V gene are SGHDN and FVKESK. The J segment lost 0 bases and the V segment lost 4 bases, leaving 17 bases of the junction unmatched. This CDR3 reads CASSLPPGLAAYRSSYNEQFF. CDR3 DNA sequence: TGTGCCAGCAGCCTACCCCCGGGACTAGCGGCCTACCGCTCCTCCTACAATGAGCAGTTCTTC.

This chain connects TRBV7-2 to TRBJ1-5; TRBD1 is a possible D gene (6 bases). Germline assignment: CDR1 SGHTA and CDR2 FQGNSA. The CDR3 contains 19 residues. Trimming took off 2 bases at V and 0 bases at J, with 20 bases between the two ends. The CDR3 region has the DNA TGTGCCAGCAGCTTAAGCACAGGGATGACTCCGTATAGCAATCAGCCCCAGCATTTT. It yields the protein CASSLSTGMTPYSNQPQHF.

The genes are TRBV9 and TRBJ2-5, with TRBD1 identical over 7 bases. Germline CDR1 and CDR2: SGDLS and YYNGEE. V dropped 3 bases and J dropped 5; count of bases not matched to a gene: 4. The CDR3 runs to 13 residues. The CDR3 region has the DNA TGTGCCAGCAGCGCCCGGGACAGCGAGACCCAGTACTTC. This encodes CASSARDSETQYF.

Concerning this clone: The junction departs from the called germline gene at one end, perhaps through a read error. This chain joins TRBV12-5 and TRBJ1-1; possibly TRBD1 for D (5 bases). The CDR3 contains 15 residues. Germline assignment: CDR1 LGHNT and CDR2 FRNRAP. For the CDR3, the DNA is TGTGCTAGTGGTTTGGTATTGGGGCCGAACGCTGAAGCTTTCTTT. This codes for CASGLVLGPNAEAFF.

The chain employs TRBV3-1 (or the pseudogene TRBV3-2) and TRBJ2-1; the D gene is possibly TRBD2 (6 bases). The CDR3 runs 15 residues. Trimming took 0 bases from V and 4 from J, leaving 10 bases between them. Germline V gene sequence: CDR1 LGHDT, CDR2 YNNKEL (reference sequence). The DNA of the CDR3 is TGTGCCAGCAGCCAAGACAGCGGGCTATACAATGAGCAGTTCTTC. Protein sequence: CASSQDSGLYNEQFF.

CDR3 protein: CASSIGSGLMPQHF. The CDR3 DNA reads as TGTGCCAGTAGTATAGGTTCAGGTTTAATGCCCCAGCATTTT. V gene TRBV19 combines with J gene TRBJ1-5, with no clear D. Germline loops: CDR1 LNHDA, CDR2 SQIVND (reference sequence). Trimming stripped 1 base from V and 9 bases from J, with 13 bases between. CDR3 size: 14 residues.

The rearrangement joins TRBV9 to TRBJ1-2, with TRBD1 as a possible D gene (6 bases). The CDR3 covers 13 residues. Trimming left V 0 bases short and J 8 bases short, with 11 bases between. CDR1 is SGDLS, CDR2 YYNGEE, per germline. CDR3: CASSVEPGVGYTF. In nucleotides, the CDR3 is TGTGCCAGCAGCGTAGAGCCAGGGGTCGGCTACACCTTC. The whole variable domain, filled in from reference TRBV9 and TRBJ1-2, reads DSGVTQTPKHLITATGQRVTLRCSPRSGDLSVYWYQQSLDQGLQFLIQYYNGEERAKGNILERFSAQQFPDLHSELNLSSLELGDSALYFCASSVEPGVGYTFGSGTRLTVV.

The rearrangement joins TRBV25-1 to TRBJ1-5; weak D call: TRBD1 (5 bases). Germline CDR1 is MGHDK and CDR2 is SYGVNS. Trimming removed 2 bases at V and 0 bases at J, with 14 bases between. The CDR3 loop spans 17 amino acids. The CDR3, as DNA: TGTGCCAGCAGTGAAGCCGGGACTGGGGATAGCAATCAGCCCCAGCATTTT. Its protein is CASSEAGTGDSNQPQHF.

The rearrangement joins TRBV2 to TRBJ1-5; D gene uncertain. Germline V gives CDR1 SNHLY, CDR2 FYNNEI. The CDR3 length is 13 residues. Trimming removed 3 bases at V and 6 bases at J, with 9 bases between. The CDR3 DNA is TGTGCCAGCAGTGATCCCCCTTCTCAGCCCCAGCATTTT. It yields the protein CASSDPPSQPQHF.

This clone was recorded a few times. The chain employs TRBV25-1 and TRBJ2-7; TRBD1 might be the D (6 bases). The germline V gene encodes CDR1 MGHDK and CDR2 SYGVNS. The V end was cut by 3 bases, the J end by 0 bases, with 15 bases between. CDR3 size: 16 residues. The CDR3 reads CASSDSRTASSYEQYF. CDR3 coding DNA: TGTGCCAGCAGTGACTCCAGGACAGCCAGCTCCTACGAGCAGTACTTC.

This rearrangement joins TRBV7-9 to TRBJ1-2, with TRBD1 as a possible D gene (6 bases). The germline V gene has CDR1 SEHNR and CDR2 FQNEAQ (reference sequence). Trimming stripped 5 bases from V and 8 bases from J, with 12 bases between. The CDR3 is made up of 12 amino acids. CDR3 protein: CASSAGGHGYTF. The DNA for the CDR3 is TGTGCCAGCAGCGCGGGGGGGCACGGCTACACCTTC. The complete variable domain, with remaining parts taken from reference TRBV7-9 and TRBJ1-2, reads DTGVSQNPRHKITKRGQNVTFRCDPISEHNRLYWYRQTLGQGPEFLTYFQNEAQLEKSRLLSDRFSAERPKGSFSTLEIQRTEQGDSAMYLCASSAGGHGYTFGSGTRLTVV.

The chain links TRBV7-9 to TRBJ1-1; D is unresolved. This CDR3 region has 13 residues. V was cut by 1 base and J by 6 bases, with 9 bases left in between. Germline CDR1 SEHNR, CDR2 FQNEAQ (reference sequence). The CDR3 DNA follows: TGTGCCAGCAGCTTAGTGGGGAGCGCTGAAGCTTTCTTT. Residues: CASSLVGSAEAFF.

The chain couples TRBV25-1 to TRBJ2-1; 8 positions match TRBD2. In germline, CDR1 is MGHDK, CDR2 SYGVNS. The trim removed 2 bases at V and 8 bases at J, leaving 8 bases unmatched. The CDR3 runs to 15 residues. CDR3 in amino acids: CASSESGSRGDEQFF. The CDR3 coding sequence is TGTGCCAGCAGTGAAAGCGGGAGTAGAGGCGATGAGCAGTTCTTC.

The chain links TRBV6-5 to TRBJ1-1; D perhaps matches TRBD1 (5 bases). This CDR3 has 13 residues. Germline CDR1 is MNHEY and CDR2 is SVGAGI. V was trimmed by 10 bases and J by 6 bases, leaving 18 bases between them. The CDR3 DNA reads TGTGCCACCATCGGGGCGGGGTCGTCTGAAGCTTTCTTT. Its protein is CATIGAGSSEAFF.

The genes are TRBV28 and TRBJ2-3; D unresolved. Trimming took 5 bases from V and 0 from J, leaving 12 bases between them. Per the germline V gene, CDR1 is MDHEN and CDR2 is SYDVKM. There are 15 residues in the CDR3. CDR3 in amino acids: CASSPGILSTDTQYF. Here the CDR3 DNA reads TGTGCCAGCAGTCCAGGCATCCTAAGCACAGATACGCAGTATTTT.

The chain couples TRBV28 to TRBJ2-7, with 7 bases that match TRBD1. The CDR3 runs to 14 residues. Trimming removed 6 bases from V and 7 bases from J; junction bases left unmatched: 12. Germline V gene data show CDR1 as MDHEN and CDR2 as SYDVKM. The CDR3: CASSLPGGSGEQYF. The CDR3 bases are TGTGCCAGCAGCCTTCCAGGGGGATCGGGAGAGCAGTACTTC. The complete variable domain, with remaining parts taken from reference TRBV28 and TRBJ2-7, reads DVKVTQSSRYLVKRTGEKVFLECVQDMDHENMFWYRQDPGLGLRLIYFSYDVKMKEKGDIPEGYSVSREKKERFSLILESASTNQTSMYLCASSLPGGSGEQYFGPGTRLTVT.

This clone appeared once. This chain links TRBV21-1 with TRBJ1-1. TRBV21-1 is an annotated pseudogene. The CDR3 length is 11 residues. The CDR3 loop is CASNKNTEAFF. The CDR3 region has the DNA TGTGCCAGCAATAAGAACACTGAAGCTTTCTTT.